This is a list of T cell receptor beta chains from one sample in a study of response to subunit inactivated influenza vaccine. TCRdb processed the RT-PCR reads anew with MiXCR; each CDR3 protein has one entry. The sample shows about 650,000 distinct CDR3 sequences, 15% to 19% of them seen only once. Specimen: PBMCs from blood, collected approximately 13 days after vaccination. These receptors all stem from a man aged 50 or older who received an inactivated influenza vaccine. CDR3s include the opening cysteine and the closing phenylalanine or tryptophan. Each record gives: clone size, V gene, J gene, CDR3 protein. Where a row states a size, it is once, few, many or the class of an expanded clone; other rows omit it.

many	TRBV4-1	TRBJ1-1	CASSKGQGTNTEAFF
few	TRBV20-1	TRBJ2-5	CSAPRAGGPETQYF
NA	TRBV28	TRBJ1-5	CASTLGFSNQPQHF
many	TRBV29-1	TRBJ2-2	CSVRTGLLGELFF
NA	TRBV5-6	TRBJ2-1	CASRPSGRRQNEQFF
NA	TRBV29-1	TRBJ1-1	CSVAPIMNTEAFF
NA	TRBV7-2	TRBJ2-1	CASTRTGQYNEQFF
NA	TRBV7-9	TRBJ2-5	CASSPQGLRQETQYF
few	TRBV30	TRBJ1-5	CAWTRGLSNQPQHF
NA	TRBV24-1	TRBJ2-1	CATSVEQGNYNEQFF
few	TRBV11-1	TRBJ2-3	CASSSRGGRTAVTDTQYF
NA	TRBV20-1	TRBJ2-1	CSAWEPNEQFF
NA	TRBV7-7	TRBJ2-1	CASSLEVKDEQFF
NA	TRBV6-1	TRBJ2-5	CASKGEGLLKTQYF
NA	TRBV4-3	TRBJ2-5	CASSTRLAGTETQYF
few	TRBV28	TRBJ2-7	CASREASGAAYEQYF
few	TRBV7-3	TRBJ2-1	CASSLYGTSVNEQFF
NA	TRBV15	TRBJ2-7	CATSRERGTYEQYF
NA	TRBV12-3/TRBV12-4	TRBJ1-4	CASSLGAGPEKLFF
NA	TRBV29-1	TRBJ2-7	CSVGGRAGEQYF
NA	TRBV15	TRBJ2-3	CATSRDGRGAAADTQYF
few	TRBV30	TRBJ1-2	CAWSQGRTVGYTF
NA	TRBV3-1	TRBJ1-5	CASSQAGQGNQPQHF
NA	TRBV12-3/TRBV12-4	TRBJ2-3	CASSPGTAAGADTQYF
few	TRBV7-6	TRBJ2-1	CASSLETSGVAFF
NA	TRBV7-9	TRBJ1-1	CASSSNRNTEAFF
NA	TRBV11-2	TRBJ2-7	CASSSEAGSYEQYF